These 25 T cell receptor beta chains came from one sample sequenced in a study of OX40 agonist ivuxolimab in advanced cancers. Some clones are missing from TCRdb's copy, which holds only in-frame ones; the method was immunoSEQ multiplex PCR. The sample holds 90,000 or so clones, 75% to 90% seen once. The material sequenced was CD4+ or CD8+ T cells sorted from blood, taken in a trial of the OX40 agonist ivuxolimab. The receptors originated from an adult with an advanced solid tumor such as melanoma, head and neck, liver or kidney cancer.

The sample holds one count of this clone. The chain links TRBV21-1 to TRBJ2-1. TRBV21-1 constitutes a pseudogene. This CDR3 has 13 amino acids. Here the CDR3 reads CASSKGFHNEQFF. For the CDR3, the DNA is TGTGCCAGCAGCAAAGGGTTCCACAATGAGCAGTTCTTC.

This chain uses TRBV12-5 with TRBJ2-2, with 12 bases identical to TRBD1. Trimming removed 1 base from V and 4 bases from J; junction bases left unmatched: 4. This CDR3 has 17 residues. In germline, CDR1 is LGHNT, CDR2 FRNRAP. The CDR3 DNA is TGTGCTAGTGGTTTGGGGGACAGGGGGCTATTCACCGGGGAGCTGTTTTTT. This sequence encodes CASGLGDRGLFTGELFF.

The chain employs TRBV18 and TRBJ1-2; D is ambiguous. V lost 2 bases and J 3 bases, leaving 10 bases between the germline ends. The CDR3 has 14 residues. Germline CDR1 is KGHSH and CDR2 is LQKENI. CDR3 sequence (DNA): TGTGCCAGCTCACCAGTTAAGGTCGACTATGGCTACACCTTC. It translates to CASSPVKVDYGYTF.

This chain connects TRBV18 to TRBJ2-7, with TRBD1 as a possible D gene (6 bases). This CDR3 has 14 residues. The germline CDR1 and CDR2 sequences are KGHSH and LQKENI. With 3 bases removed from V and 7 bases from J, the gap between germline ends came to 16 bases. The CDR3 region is CASSPGTFFEEQYF. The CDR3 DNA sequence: TGTGCCAGCTCACCCGGGACATTTTTCGAGGAGCAGTACTTC.

CDR3 in DNA: TGTGCCAGCCCCGAGGGGATTAGATATGGCTACACCTTC. Protein sequence: CASPEGIRYGYTF. V gene TRBV2 combines with J gene TRBJ1-2; a possible D gene is TRBD1 (5 bases). Germline V gives CDR1 SNHLY, CDR2 FYNNEI. The V gene lost 8 bases and the J gene lost 5 bases, with 15 bases spanning the gap. This CDR3 is built from 13 residues.

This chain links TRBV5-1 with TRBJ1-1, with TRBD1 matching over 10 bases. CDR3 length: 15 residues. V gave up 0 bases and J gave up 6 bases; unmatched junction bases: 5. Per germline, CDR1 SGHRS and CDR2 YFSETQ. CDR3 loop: CASSLGDRGIPEAFF. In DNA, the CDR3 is TGCGCCAGCAGCTTGGGGGACAGGGGCATACCTGAAGCTTTCTTT.

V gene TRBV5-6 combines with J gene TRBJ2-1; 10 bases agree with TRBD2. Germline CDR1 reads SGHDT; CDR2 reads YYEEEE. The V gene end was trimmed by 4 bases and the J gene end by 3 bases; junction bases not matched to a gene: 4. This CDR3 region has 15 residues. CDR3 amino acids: CASSLGLADYNEQFF. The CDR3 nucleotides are TGTGCCAGCAGCCTCGGACTAGCGGACTACAATGAGCAGTTCTTC. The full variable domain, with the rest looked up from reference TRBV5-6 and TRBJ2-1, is DAGVTQSPTHLIKTRGQQVTLRCSPKSGHDTVSWYQQALGQGPQFIFQYYEEEERQRGNFPDRFSGHQFPNYSSELNVNALLLGDSALYLCASSLGLADYNEQFFGPGTRLTVL.

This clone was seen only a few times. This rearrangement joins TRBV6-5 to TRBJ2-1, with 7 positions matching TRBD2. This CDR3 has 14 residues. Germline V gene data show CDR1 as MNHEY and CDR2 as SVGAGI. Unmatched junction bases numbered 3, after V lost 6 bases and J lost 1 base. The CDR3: CASRRTRSYNEQFF. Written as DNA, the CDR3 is TGTGCCAGCAGGCGGACTAGATCCTACAATGAGCAGTTCTTC.

CDR3 protein: CASSQDPPSGRAFNEQFF. CDR3 in DNA: TGTGCCAGCAGCCAAGACCCTCCCAGCGGGAGGGCATTCAATGAGCAGTTCTTC. The V and J genes are TRBV4-2 and TRBJ2-1; 10 bases are a match to TRBD2. Trimming removed 0 bases from V and 6 bases from J; junction bases left unmatched: 11. The CDR3 covers 18 residues. Per the germline V gene, CDR1 is LGHNA and CDR2 is YNFKEQ.

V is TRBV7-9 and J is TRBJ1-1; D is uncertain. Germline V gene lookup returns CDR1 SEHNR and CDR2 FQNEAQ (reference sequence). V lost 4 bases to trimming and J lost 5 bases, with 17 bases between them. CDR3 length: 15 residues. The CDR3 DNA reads TGTGCCAGCAGCTCCTCAGGCCGACCGAGGACTGAAGCTTTCTTT. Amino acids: CASSSSGRPRTEAFF.

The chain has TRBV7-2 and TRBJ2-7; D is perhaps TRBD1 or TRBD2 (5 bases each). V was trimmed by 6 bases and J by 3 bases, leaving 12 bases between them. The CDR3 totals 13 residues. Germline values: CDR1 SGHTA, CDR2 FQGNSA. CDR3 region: CASRPGDDYEQYF. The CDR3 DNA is TGTGCCAGCAGGCCCGGGGACGACTACGAGCAGTACTTC. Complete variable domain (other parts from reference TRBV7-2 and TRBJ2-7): GAGVSQSPSNKVTEKGKDVELRCDPISGHTALYWYRQSLGQGLEFLIYFQGNSAPDKSGLPSDRFSAERTGGSVSTLTIQRTQQEDSAVYLCASRPGDDYEQYFGPGTRLTVT.

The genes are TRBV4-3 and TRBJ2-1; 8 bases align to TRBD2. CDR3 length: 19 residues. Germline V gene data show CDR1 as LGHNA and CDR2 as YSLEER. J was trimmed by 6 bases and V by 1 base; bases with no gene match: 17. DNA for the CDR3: TGCGCCAGCAGCCAAGGACCTGGCGGGGGGCCCCGTTTAGGCAATGAGCAGTTCTTC. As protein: CASSQGPGGGPRLGNEQFF.

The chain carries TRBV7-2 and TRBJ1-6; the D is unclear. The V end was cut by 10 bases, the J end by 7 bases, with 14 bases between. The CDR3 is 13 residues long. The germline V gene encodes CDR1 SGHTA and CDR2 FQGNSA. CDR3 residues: CATGPNRNSPLHF. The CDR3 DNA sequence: TGTGCCACCGGGCCGAATAGGAATTCACCCCTCCACTTT. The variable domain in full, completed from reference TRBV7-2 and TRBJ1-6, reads GAGVSQSPSNKVTEKGKDVELRCDPISGHTALYWYRQSLGQGLEFLIYFQGNSAPDKSGLPSDRFSAERTGGSVSTLTIQRTQQEDSAVYLCATGPNRNSPLHFGNGTRLTVT.

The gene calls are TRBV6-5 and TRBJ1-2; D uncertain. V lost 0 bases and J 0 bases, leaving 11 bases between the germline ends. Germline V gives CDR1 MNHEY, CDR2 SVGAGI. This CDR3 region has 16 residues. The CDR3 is CASSYSLEAANYGYTF. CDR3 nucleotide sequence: TGTGCCAGCAGTTACTCGTTAGAGGCGGCTAACTATGGCTACACCTTC.

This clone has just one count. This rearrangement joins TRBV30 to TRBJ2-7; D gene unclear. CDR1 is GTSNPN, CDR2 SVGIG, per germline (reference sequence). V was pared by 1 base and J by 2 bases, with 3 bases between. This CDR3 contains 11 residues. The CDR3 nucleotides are TGTGCCTGGAGTGCGACCTACGAGCAGTACTTC. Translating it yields CAWSATYEQYF.

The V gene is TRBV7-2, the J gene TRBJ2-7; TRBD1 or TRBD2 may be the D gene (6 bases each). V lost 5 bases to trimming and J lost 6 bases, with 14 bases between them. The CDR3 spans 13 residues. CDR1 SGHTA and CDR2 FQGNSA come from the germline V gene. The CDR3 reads CASSRGPLGEQYF. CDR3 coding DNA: TGTGCCAGCAGCCGGGGGCCATTGGGCGAGCAGTACTTC.

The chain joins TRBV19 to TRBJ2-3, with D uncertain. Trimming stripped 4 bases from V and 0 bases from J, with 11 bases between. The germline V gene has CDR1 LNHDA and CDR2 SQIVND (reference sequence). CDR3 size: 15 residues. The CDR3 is CASSTSSISTDTQYF. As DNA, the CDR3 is TGTGCCAGTAGTACTTCATCCATCAGCACAGATACGCAGTATTTT.

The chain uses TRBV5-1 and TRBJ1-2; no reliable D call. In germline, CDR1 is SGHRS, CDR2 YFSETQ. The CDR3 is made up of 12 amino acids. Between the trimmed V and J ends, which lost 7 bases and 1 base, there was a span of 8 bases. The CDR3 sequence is CASRSLNYGYTF. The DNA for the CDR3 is TGCGCCAGCCGATCCCTTAACTATGGCTACACCTTC.

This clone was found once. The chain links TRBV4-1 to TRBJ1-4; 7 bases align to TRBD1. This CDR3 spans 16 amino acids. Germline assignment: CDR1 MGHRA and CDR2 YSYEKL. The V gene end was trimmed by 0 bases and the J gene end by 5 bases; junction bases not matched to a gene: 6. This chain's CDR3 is CASSQEAGTENEKLFF. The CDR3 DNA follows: TGCGCCAGCAGCCAAGAAGCCGGGACAGAAAATGAAAAACTGTTTTTT.

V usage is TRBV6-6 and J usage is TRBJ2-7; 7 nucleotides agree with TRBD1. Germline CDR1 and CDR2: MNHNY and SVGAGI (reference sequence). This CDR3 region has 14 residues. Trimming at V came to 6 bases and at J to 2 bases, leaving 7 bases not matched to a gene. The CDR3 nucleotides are TGTGCCAGCAGAACGACAGGGACGACCTACGAGCAGTACTTC. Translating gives CASRTTGTTYEQYF.

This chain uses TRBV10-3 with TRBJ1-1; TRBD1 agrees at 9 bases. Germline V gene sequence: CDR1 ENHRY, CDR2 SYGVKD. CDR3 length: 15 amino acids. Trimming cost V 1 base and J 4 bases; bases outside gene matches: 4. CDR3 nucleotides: TGTGCCATCAGTGAGTGGGGACAGGGCATCACTGAAGCTTTCTTT. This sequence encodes CAISEWGQGITEAFF.

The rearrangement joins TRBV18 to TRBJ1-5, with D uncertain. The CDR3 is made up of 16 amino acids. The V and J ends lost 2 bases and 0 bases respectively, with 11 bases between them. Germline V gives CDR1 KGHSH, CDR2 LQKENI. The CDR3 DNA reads TGTGCCAGCTCACCAAGGGAAGGTAGTAGCAATCAGCCCCAGCATTTT. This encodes CASSPREGSSNQPQHF.

CDR3 region: CASSEDGGGEQYF. The CDR3, as DNA: TGTGCCAGCAGTGAGGACGGCGGGGGCGAGCAGTACTTC. V gene TRBV6-4 combines with J gene TRBJ2-7, with 7 bases fitting TRBD2. The ends lost 3 bases at V and 6 bases at J; junction bases unmatched: 5. In germline, CDR1 is MRHNA, CDR2 SNTAGT. CDR3 length: 13 amino acids.

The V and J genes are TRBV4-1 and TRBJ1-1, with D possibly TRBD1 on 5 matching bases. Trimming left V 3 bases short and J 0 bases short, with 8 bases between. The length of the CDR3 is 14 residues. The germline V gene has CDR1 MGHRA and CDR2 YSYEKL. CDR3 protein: CASSHETVNTEAFF. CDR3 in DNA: TGCGCCAGCAGCCACGAGACAGTGAACACTGAAGCTTTCTTT.

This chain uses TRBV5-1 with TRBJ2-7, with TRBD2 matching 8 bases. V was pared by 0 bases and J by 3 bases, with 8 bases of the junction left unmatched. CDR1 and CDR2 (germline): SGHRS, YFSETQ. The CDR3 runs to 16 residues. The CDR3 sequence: CASSLAPGGWLYEQYF. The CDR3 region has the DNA TGCGCCAGCAGCTTGGCCCCGGGAGGGTGGCTCTACGAGCAGTACTTC.